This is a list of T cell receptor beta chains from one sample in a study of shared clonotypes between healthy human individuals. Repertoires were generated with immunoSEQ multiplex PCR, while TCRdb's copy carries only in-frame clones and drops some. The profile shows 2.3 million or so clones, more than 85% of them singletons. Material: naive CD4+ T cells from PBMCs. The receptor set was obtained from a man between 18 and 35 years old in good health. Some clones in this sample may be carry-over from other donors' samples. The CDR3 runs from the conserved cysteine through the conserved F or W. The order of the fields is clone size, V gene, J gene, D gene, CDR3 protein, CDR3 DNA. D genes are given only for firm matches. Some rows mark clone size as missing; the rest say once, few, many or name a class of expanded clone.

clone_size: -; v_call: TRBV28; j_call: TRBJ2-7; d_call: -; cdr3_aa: CASSQLILAASSREQYF; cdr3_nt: TGTGCCAGCAGCCAACTCATCTTAGCGGCGTCAAGTCGCGAGCAGTACTTC
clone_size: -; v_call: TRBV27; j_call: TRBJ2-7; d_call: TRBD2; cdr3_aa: CASSFSLAGAYEQYF; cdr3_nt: TGTGCCAGCAGTTTCAGTCTAGCGGGAGCCTACGAGCAGTACTTC
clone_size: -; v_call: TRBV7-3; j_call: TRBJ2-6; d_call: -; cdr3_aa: CASSLHAGGANVLTF; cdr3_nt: TGTGCCAGCAGCTTACATGCAGGTGGGGCCAACGTCCTGACTTTC
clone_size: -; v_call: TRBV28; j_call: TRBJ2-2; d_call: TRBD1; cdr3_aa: CASSPGQGGELFF; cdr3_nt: TGTGCCAGCAGTCCGGGACAGGGCGGGGAGCTGTTTTTT
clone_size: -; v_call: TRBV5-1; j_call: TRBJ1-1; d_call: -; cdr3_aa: CASSLATGLNTEAFF; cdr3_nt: TGCGCCAGCAGCCTGGCGACAGGCCTGAACACTGAAGCTTTCTTT
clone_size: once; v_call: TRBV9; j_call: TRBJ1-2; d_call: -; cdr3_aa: CASSGTSGAGGYTF; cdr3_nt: TGTGCCAGCAGTGGGACGTCGGGAGCGGGTGGCTACACCTTC
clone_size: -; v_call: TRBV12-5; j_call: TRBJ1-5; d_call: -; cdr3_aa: CASGFLNQPQHF; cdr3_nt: TGTGCTAGTGGTTTTCTTAATCAGCCCCAGCATTTT
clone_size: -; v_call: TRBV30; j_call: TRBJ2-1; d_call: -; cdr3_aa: CAWSAYIGGHSVQNEQFF; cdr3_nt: TGTGCCTGGAGTGCTTACATAGGGGGGCATAGTGTACAGAATGAGCAGTTCTTC
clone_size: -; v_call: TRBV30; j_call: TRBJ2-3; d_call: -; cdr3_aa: CAWSVHESDTQYF; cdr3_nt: TGTGCCTGGAGTGTACATGAATCTGATACGCAGTATTTT
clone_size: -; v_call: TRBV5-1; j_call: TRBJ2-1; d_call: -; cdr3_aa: CASSLAGEYYNEQFF; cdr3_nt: TGCGCCAGCAGCTTGGCTGGGGAGTACTACAATGAGCAGTTCTTC
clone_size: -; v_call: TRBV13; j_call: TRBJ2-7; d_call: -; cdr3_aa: CASSLKWRSNSYEQYF; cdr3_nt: TGTGCCAGCAGCTTGAAGTGGCGGTCCAACTCCTACGAGCAGTACTTC
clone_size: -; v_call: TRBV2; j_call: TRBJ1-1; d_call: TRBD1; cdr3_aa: CASSLTGGTEAFF; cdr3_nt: TGTGCCAGCAGTCTTACAGGGGGCACTGAAGCTTTCTTT
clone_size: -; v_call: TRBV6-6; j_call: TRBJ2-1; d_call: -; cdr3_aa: CASSIDSYNEQFF; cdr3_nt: TGTGCCAGCAGTATAGACAGTTACAATGAGCAGTTCTTC
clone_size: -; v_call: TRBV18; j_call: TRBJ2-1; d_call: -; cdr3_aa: CASRGGGLGSYNEQFF; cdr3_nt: TGTGCCAGTCGAGGAGGGGGGTTGGGCTCTTACAATGAGCAGTTCTTC
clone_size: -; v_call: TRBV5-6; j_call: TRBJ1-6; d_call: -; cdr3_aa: CASSLTAFLNSPLHF; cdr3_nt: TGTGCCAGCAGCTTAACGGCATTCCTTAATTCACCCCTCCACTTT
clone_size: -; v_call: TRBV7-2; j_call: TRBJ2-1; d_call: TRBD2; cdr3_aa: CASSFAGLAGGEQFF; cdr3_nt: TGTGCCAGCAGCTTCGCGGGACTAGCGGGAGGTGAGCAGTTCTTC
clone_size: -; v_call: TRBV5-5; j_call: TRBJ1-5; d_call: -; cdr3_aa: CASSLEGGNQPQHF; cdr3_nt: TGTGCCAGCAGCTTGGAGGGCGGCAATCAGCCCCAGCATTTT
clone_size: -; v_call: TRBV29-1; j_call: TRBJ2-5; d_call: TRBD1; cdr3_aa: CSVPGQGGPGETQYF; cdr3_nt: TGCAGCGTCCCGGGACAGGGGGGGCCTGGGGAGACCCAGTACTTC
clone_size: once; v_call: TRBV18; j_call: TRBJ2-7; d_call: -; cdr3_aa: CASSPGLDSLYEQYF; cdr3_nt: TGTGCCAGCTCACCAGGGTTGGACAGTCTCTACGAGCAGTACTTC
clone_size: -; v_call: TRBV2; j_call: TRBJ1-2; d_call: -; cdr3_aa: CASSGGSGGYYGYTF; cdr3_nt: TGTGCCAGCAGTGGTGGGTCGGGGGGTTACTATGGCTACACCTTC
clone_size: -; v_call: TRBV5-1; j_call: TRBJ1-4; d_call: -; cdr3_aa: CASRVRQGLGEKLFF; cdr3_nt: TGCGCCAGCAGGGTTCGTCAGGGGCTGGGAGAAAAACTGTTTTTT
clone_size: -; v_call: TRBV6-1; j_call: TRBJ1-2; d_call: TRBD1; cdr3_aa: CASSKETGVGYTF; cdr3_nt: TGTGCCAGCAGTAAGGAGACAGGGGTTGGCTACACCTTC
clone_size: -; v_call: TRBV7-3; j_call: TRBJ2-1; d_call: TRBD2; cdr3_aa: CASSFGGGSSYNEQFF; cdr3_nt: TGTGCCAGCAGCTTCGGCGGCGGGAGCTCCTACAATGAGCAGTTCTTC
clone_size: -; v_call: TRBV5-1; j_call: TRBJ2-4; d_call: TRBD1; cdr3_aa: CASSPPRTGDINIQYF; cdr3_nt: TGCGCCAGCAGTCCACCCCGGACAGGGGATATAAACATTCAGTACTTC
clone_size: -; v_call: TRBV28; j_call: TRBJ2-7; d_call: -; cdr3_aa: CASSLRWEYDEQYF; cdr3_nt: TGTGCCAGCAGTTTAAGGTGGGAGTACGACGAGCAGTACTTC
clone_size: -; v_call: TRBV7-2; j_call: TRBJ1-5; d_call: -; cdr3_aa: CASSFTGNQPQHF; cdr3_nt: TGTGCCAGCAGCTTTACAGGCAATCAGCCCCAGCATTTT
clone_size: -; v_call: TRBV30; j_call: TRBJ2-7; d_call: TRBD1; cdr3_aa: CAWSRTGVPYEQYF; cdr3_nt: TGTGCCTGGAGCCGGACAGGGGTCCCCTACGAGCAGTACTTC
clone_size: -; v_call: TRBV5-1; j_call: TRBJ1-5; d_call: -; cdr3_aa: CASSLAGYPNQPQHF; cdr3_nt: TGCGCCAGCAGCTTGGCAGGGTACCCCAATCAGCCCCAGCATTTT
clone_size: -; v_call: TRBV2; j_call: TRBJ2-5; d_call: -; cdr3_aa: CASRRETQYF; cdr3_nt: TGTGCCAGCAGGCGGGAGACCCAGTACTTC
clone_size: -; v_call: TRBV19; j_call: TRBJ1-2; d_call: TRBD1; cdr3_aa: CASSPGDSSFDGYTF; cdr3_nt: TGTGCCAGTAGTCCCGGGGACAGCTCTTTTGATGGCTACACCTTC
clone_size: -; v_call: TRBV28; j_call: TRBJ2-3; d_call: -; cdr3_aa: CASGDARGYTDTQYF; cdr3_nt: TGTGCCAGCGGTGATGCCAGGGGATACACAGATACGCAGTATTTT
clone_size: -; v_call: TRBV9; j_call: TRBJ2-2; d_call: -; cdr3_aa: CASSVGQEGTGELFF; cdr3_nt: TGTGCCAGCAGCGTAGGACAAGAAGGAACCGGGGAGCTGTTTTTT
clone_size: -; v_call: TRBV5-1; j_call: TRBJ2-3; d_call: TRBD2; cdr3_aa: CASSLGLAATDTQYF; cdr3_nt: TGCGCCAGCAGCTTGGGACTAGCGGCCACAGATACGCAGTATTTT
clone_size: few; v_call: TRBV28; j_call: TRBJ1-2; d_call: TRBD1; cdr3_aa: CAGSGRGLGYTF; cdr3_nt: TGTGCCGGGTCTGGCAGGGGGCTGGGCTACACCTTC
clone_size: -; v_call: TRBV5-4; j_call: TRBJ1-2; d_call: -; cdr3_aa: CASSWGYGYTF; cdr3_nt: TGTGCCAGCAGCTGGGGCTATGGCTACACCTTC
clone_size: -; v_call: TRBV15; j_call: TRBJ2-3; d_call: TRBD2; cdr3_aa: CATSSAGTSGDTQYF; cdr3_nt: TGTGCCACCAGCAGTGCTGGGACTAGCGGAGATACGCAGTATTTT
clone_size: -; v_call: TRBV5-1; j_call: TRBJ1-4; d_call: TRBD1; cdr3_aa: CASSRTGAYEKLFF; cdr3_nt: TGCGCCAGCAGTCGGACAGGGGCCTATGAAAAACTGTTTTTT
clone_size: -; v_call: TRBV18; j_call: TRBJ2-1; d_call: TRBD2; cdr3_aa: CASSPPGAGVRNYEQFF; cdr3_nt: TGTGCCAGCTCACCACCAGGGGCGGGAGTACGCAACTATGAGCAGTTCTTC
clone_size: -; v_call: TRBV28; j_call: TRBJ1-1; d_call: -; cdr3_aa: CASSDPSGAFF; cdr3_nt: TGTGCCAGCAGCGACCCCAGCGGTGCTTTCTTT
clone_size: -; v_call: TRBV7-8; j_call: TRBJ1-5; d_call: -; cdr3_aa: CASTTLGIQWGQPQHF; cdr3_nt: TGTGCCAGCACCACCCTCGGGATTCAGTGGGGTCAGCCCCAGCATTTT
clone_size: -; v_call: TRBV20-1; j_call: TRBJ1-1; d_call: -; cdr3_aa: CSAGRTEAFF; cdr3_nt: TGCAGTGCCGGACGGACTGAAGCTTTCTTT
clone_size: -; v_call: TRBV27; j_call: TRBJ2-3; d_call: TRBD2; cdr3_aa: CASSFAGGRADTQYF; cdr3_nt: TGTGCCAGCAGTTTTGCGGGGGGTCGAGCAGATACGCAGTATTTT
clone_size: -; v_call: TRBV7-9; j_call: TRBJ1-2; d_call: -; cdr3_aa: CASSLGLATLYGYTF; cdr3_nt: TGTGCCAGCAGCTTAGGGTTGGCCACACTTTATGGCTACACCTTC
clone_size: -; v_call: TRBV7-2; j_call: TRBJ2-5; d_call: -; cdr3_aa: CASSLEGARKQETQYF; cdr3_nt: TGTGCCAGCAGCTTAGAGGGAGCCCGAAAACAAGAGACCCAGTACTTC
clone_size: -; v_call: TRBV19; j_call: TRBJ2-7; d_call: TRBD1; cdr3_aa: CASRPGTGLEEQYF; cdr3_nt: TGTGCCAGTCGCCCCGGGACAGGCCTCGAGGAGCAGTACTTC
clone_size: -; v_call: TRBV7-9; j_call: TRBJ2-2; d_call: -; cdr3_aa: CASSLHRNTGELFF; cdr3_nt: TGTGCCAGCAGCTTACACAGGAACACCGGGGAGCTGTTTTTT
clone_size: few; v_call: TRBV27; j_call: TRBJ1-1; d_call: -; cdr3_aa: CASSDHGQRAFF; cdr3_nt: TGTGCCAGCAGTGACCACGGACAGAGAGCTTTCTTT
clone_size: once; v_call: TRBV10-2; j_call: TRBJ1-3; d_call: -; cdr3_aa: CASRPGTWTMRGNTIYF; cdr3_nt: TGCGCCAGCAGACCCGGGACATGGACCATGCGAGGAAACACCATATATTTT
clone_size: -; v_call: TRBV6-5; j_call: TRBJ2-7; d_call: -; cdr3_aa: CASTSPGQGAYEQYF; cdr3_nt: TGTGCCAGCACCTCGCCGGGACAAGGTGCCTACGAGCAGTACTTC